This T cell receptor (beta chain) is drawn from a study of blood T cell repertoires in COVID-19. About the research overall: Samples taken during acute and convalescent COVID-19 were collected in the United States, Italy and Spain. Sources were T cells, B-cell-depleted T cells, or PBMCs; the material itself was cDNA or gDNA.

In the study's own analysis: Amplifying reference gene primers gave estimates of nucleated cell counts. Profiled with immunoSEQ multiplex PCR; TCRdb holds only in-frame clones, not every one. The V and J calls and clone size come from that table; D and trimming were worked out from the DNA. Here the sample spans 350,000 or so clones, roughly 90% being singletons. Trimming removed 7 bases from V and 4 bases from J; junction bases left unmatched: 9. Germline V gene lookup returns CDR1 MNHEY and CDR2 SVGAGI. This CDR3 region has 14 residues. Seattle's cohort entered during active infection and was followed longitudinally.

This clonotype was obtained from a woman aged 55-75 years with COVID-19, enrolled during active disease. This chain connects TRBV6-5 to TRBJ2-7; 8 nucleotides match TRBD1. Input material: peripheral blood. CDR3 sequence reads: CASTEGQGAYEQYF. As DNA, the CDR3 is TGTGCCAGCACCGAAGGTCAGGGGGCGTACGAGCAGTACTTC.